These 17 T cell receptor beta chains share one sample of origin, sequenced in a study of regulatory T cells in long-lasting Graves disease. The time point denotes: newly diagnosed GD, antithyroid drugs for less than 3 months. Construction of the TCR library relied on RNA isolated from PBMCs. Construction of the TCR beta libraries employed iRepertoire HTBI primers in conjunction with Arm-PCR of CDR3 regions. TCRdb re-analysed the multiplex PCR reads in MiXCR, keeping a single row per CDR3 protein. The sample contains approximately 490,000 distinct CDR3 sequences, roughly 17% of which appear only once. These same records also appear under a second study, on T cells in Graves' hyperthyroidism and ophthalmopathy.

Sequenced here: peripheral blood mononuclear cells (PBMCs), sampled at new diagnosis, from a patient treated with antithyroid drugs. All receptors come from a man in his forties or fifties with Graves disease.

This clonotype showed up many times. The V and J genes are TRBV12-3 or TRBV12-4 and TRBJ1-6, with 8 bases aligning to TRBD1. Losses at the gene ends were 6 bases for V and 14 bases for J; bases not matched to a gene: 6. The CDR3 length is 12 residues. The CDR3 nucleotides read TGTGCCAGCAGCTCAGGGGGCTCAACCCTCCACTTT. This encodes CASSSGGSTLHF.

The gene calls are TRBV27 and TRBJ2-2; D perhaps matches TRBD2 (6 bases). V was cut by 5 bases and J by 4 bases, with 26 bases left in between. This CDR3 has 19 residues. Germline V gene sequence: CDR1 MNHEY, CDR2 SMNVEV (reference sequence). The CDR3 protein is CASSGPRKIGGPSTGELFF. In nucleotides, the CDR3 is TGTGCCAGCAGTGGACCCCGTAAAATCGGGGGTCCCTCCACCGGGGAGCTGTTTTTT.

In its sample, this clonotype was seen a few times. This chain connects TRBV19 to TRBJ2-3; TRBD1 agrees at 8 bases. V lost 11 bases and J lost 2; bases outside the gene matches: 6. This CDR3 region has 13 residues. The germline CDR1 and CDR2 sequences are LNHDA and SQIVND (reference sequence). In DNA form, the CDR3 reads TGTGCCTGCCGACAGGGGATCACAGATACGCAGTATTTT. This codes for CACRQGITDTQYF.

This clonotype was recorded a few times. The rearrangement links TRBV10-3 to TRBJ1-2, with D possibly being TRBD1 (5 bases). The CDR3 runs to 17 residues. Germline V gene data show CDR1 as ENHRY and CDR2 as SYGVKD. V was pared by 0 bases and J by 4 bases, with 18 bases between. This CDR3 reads CAISESGSEGIVYGYTF. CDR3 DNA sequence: TGTGCCATCAGTGAGTCCGGGAGCGAGGGGATTGTCTATGGCTACACCTTC.

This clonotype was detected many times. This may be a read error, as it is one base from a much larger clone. CDR3: CASSPGQDQETQYF. The CDR3 bases are TGTGCCAGCAGCCCCGGACAGGACCAAGAGACCCAGTACTTC. The V gene is TRBV5-5, the J gene TRBJ2-5, with TRBD1 identical over 7 bases. CDR1 is SGHKS, CDR2 YYEKEE, per germline (reference sequence). Trimming at V came to 4 bases and at J to 0 bases, leaving 3 bases not matched to a gene. This CDR3 has 14 residues.

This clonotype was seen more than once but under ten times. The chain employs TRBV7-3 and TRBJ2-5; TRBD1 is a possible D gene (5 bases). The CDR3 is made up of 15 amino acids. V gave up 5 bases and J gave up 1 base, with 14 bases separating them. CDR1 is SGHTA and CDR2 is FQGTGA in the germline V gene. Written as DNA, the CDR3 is TGTGCCAGCAGCCCACAAGGGGCCCCCCAAGAGACCCAGTACTTC. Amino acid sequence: CASSPQGAPQETQYF. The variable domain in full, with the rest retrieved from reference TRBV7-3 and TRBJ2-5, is GAGVSQTPSNKVTEKGKYVELRCDPISGHTALYWYRQSLGQGPEFLIYFQGTGAADDSGLPNDRFFAVRPEGSVSTLKIQRTERGDSAVYLCASSPQGAPQETQYFGPGTRLLVL.

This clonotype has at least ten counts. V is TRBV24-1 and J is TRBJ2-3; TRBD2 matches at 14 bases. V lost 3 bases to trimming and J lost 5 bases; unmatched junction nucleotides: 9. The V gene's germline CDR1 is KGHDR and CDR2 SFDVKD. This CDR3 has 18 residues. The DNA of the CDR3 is TGTGCCACCAGTGATCCGGGACTAGCGGGAGTGCGGGGAGATACGCAGTATTTT. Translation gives CATSDPGLAGVRGDTQYF.

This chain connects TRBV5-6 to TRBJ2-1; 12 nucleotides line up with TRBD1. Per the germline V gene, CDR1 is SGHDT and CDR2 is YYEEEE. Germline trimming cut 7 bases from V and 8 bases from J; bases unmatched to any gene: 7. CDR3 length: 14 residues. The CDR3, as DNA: TGTGCCAGCTCCGGGACAGGGGGCCTTTATGAGCAGTTCTTC. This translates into CASSGTGGLYEQFF. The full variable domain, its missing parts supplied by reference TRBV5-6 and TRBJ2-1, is DAGVTQSPTHLIKTRGQQVTLRCSPKSGHDTVSWYQQALGQGPQFIFQYYEEEERQRGNFPDRFSGHQFPNYSSELNVNALLLGDSALYLCASSGTGGLYEQFFGPGTRLTVL.

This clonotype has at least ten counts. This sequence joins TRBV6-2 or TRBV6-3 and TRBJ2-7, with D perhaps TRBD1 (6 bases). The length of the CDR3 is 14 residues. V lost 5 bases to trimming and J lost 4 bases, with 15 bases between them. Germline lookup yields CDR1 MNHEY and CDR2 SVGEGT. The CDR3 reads CASSGWQGSYEQYF. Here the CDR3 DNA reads TGTGCCAGCAGTGGTTGGCAGGGGAGTTACGAGCAGTACTTC.

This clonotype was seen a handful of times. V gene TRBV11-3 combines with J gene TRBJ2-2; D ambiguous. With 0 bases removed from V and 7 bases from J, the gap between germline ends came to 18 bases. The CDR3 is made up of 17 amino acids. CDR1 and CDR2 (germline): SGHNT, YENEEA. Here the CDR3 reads CASSLDLIGTLDGELFF. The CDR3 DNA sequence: TGTGCCAGCAGCTTAGATTTGATCGGAACTTTGGACGGGGAGCTGTTTTTT. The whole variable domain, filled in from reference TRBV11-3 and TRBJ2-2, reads EAGVVQSPRYKIIEKKQPVAFWCNPISGHNTLYWYLQNLGQGPELLIRYENEEAVDDSQLPKDRFSAERLKGVDSTLKIQPAELGDSAVYLCASSLDLIGTLDGELFFGEGSRLTVL.

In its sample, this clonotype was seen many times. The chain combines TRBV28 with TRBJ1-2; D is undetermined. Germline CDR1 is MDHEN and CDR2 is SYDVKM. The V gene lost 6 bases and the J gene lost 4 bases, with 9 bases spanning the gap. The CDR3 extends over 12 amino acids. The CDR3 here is CASSPQIYGYTF. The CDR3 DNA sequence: TGTGCCAGCAGCCCACAGATCTATGGCTACACCTTC.

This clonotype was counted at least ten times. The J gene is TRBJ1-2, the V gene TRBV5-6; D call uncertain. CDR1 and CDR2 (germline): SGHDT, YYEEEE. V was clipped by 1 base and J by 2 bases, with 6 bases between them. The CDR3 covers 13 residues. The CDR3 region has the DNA TGTGCCAGCAGCTTGCTTTCCAACTATGGCTACACCTTC. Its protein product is CASSLLSNYGYTF.

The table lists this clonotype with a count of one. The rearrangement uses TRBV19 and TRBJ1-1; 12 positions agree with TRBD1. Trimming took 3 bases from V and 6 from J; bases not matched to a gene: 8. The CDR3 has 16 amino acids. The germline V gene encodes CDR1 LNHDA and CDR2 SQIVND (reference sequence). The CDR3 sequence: CASSILLGQGASEAFF. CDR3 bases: TGTGCCAGTAGTATCCTCTTGGGACAGGGGGCTTCTGAAGCTTTCTTT.

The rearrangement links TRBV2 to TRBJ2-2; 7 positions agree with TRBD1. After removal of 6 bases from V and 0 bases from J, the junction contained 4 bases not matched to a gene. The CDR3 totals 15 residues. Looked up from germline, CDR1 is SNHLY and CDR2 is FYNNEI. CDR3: CASRGTVANTGELFF. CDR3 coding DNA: TGTGCCAGCAGGGGGACAGTTGCGAACACCGGGGAGCTGTTTTTT.

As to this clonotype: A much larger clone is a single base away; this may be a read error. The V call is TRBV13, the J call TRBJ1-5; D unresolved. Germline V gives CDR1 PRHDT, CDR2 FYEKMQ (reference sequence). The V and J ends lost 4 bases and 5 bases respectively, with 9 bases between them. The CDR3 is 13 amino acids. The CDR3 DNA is TGTGCCAGCAGCTCCAGACGCTATCAGCCCCAGCATTTT. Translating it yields CASSSRRYQPQHF.

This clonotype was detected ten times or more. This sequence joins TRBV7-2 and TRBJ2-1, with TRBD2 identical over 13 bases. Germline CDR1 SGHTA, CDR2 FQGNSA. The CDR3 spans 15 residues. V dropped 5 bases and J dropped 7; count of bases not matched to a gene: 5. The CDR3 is CASSPGTSGINEQFF. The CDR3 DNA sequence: TGTGCCAGCAGCCCCGGGACTAGCGGGATTAATGAGCAGTTCTTC.

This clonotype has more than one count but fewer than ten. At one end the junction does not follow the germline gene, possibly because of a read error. The CDR3 here is CASSTAKGGRAGIF. CDR3 DNA: TGTGCCAGTAGTACCGCCAAGGGCGGGAGGGCCGGTATCTTC. The chain joins TRBV19 to TRBJ2-1; 9 bases line up with TRBD2. Germline values: CDR1 LNHDA, CDR2 SQIVND (reference sequence). CDR3 length: 14 residues.